These 20 T cell receptor beta chains came from one sample sequenced in a study of CD8+ T cells in alopecia areata. Indicated treatment: oral pan-JAK inhibitor, 5-10 mg twice daily. Sequencing templates came from extracted RNA that was reverse transcribed into cDNA. Method: immunoSEQ multiplex PCR; TCRdb's copy keeps in-frame clones and lacks some. The sample yields 110,000 to 150,000 clones, around 50% seen once. Sequencing was performed on CD8+ T cells sorted from blood, taken at week 4, from a patient treated with tofacitinib. The receptors derive from a human donor with alopecia areata.

CDR3 region: CASSQNLGTDTQYF. Written as DNA, the CDR3 is TGTGCCAGCAGCCAGAACTTAGGCACAGATACGCAGTATTTT. V gene TRBV13 combines with J gene TRBJ2-3, with D unresolved. Germline CDR1 is PRHDT and CDR2 is FYEKMQ (reference sequence). The CDR3 extends over 14 amino acids. V was shortened by 5 bases and J by 1 base, with 10 bases between the two germline ends.

This clone turned up a few times. This rearrangement joins TRBV5-6 to TRBJ2-7; no clear D. V shed 0 bases and J shed 2 bases, with 6 bases lying between them. Germline V gene data show CDR1 as SGHDT and CDR2 as YYEEEE. The CDR3 consists of 13 residues. CDR3 bases: TGTGCCAGCAGCTTGGAAGTGGCCTACGAGCAGTACTTC. It translates to CASSLEVAYEQYF. Full variable domain (remainder filled in from reference TRBV5-6 and TRBJ2-7): DAGVTQSPTHLIKTRGQQVTLRCSPKSGHDTVSWYQQALGQGPQFIFQYYEEEERQRGNFPDRFSGHQFPNYSSELNVNALLLGDSALYLCASSLEVAYEQYFGPGTRLTVT.

The rearrangement uses TRBV29-1 and TRBJ2-7; unclear D gene. Per germline, CDR1 SQVTM and CDR2 ANQGSEA. V lost 4 bases and J 5 bases, leaving 6 bases between the germline ends. The CDR3 length is 10 residues. The CDR3 bases are TGCAGCGTTGTAGGTCACGAGCAGTACTTC. The encoded protein is CSVVGHEQYF.

This clone was seen only a few times. This sample includes further DNA sequences coding for the same CDR3. The chain combines TRBV27 with TRBJ2-1, with D unclear. Trimming cost V 0 bases and J 6 bases, with 0 bases left between them. The germline V gene encodes CDR1 MNHEY and CDR2 SMNVEV (reference sequence). The CDR3 extends over 11 amino acids. DNA of the CDR3: TGTGCCAGCAGTTTATCCAATGAGCAGTTCTTC. As protein: CASSLSNEQFF.

In this sample, this clone turned up a few times. V is TRBV6-6 and J is TRBJ1-6; 7 bases are shared with TRBD1. V trimming: 10 bases; J trimming: 6 bases; junction bases outside the gene matches: 3. The germline V gene encodes CDR1 MNHNY and CDR2 SVGAGI (reference sequence). The CDR3 is made up of 12 amino acids. The CDR3 coding sequence is TGTGCCACGACAGGGCGTAATTCACCCCTCCACTTT. Amino acids: CATTGRNSPLHF.

The V gene is TRBV5-1, the J gene TRBJ1-2; tentative D call: TRBD1 (5 bases). The ends were cut back, 4 bases at V and 4 bases at J, with 14 bases in the middle. CDR1 is SGHRS and CDR2 is YFSETQ in the germline V gene. This CDR3 has 14 residues. The CDR3 sequence: CASSLAGTGYGYTF. DNA for the CDR3: TGCGCCAGCAGCCTGGCAGGGACCGGCTATGGCTACACCTTC.

The rearrangement joins TRBV19 to TRBJ1-5; D is uncertain. CDR3 length equals 14 residues. Germline assignment: CDR1 LNHDA and CDR2 SQIVND (reference sequence). V shed 3 bases and J shed 4 bases, with 10 bases lying between them. The CDR3 spells CASSISDYNQPQHF. The CDR3 DNA follows: TGTGCCAGTAGTATCTCGGACTATAATCAGCCCCAGCATTTT.

This clone was seen only a few times. The V and J genes are TRBV27 and TRBJ1-1, with D tentatively TRBD1 (5 bases). Germline V gene lookup returns CDR1 MNHEY and CDR2 SMNVEV (reference sequence). V was trimmed by 1 base and J by 1 base, leaving 7 bases between them. The CDR3 contains 14 residues. CDR3 sequence: CASSLFGGNTEAFF. CDR3 nucleotides: TGTGCCAGCAGTTTATTTGGGGGGAACACTGAAGCTTTCTTT.

V is TRBV30 and J is TRBJ1-1; D unresolved. CDR3 length: 12 residues. Looked up from germline, CDR1 is GTSNPN and CDR2 is SVGIG (reference sequence). V was clipped by 8 bases and J by 7 bases, with 17 bases between them. For the CDR3, the DNA is TGTGCCGGGTGGGTCGTCCCTCGTGAAGCTTTCTTT. It is translated as CAGWVVPREAFF.

This sequence joins TRBV5-1 and TRBJ2-5; D is unresolved. The germline gives CDR1 SGHRS, CDR2 YFSETQ. The length of the CDR3 is 11 residues. Trimming took 2 bases from V and 4 from J, leaving 3 bases between them. CDR3 protein: CASSLRETQYF. The DNA of the CDR3 is TGCGCCAGCAGCTTACGAGAGACCCAGTACTTC.

The chain links TRBV30 to TRBJ2-2; D unresolved. Germline V gene sequence: CDR1 GTSNPN, CDR2 SVGIG (reference sequence). Deletions cut 5 bases from V and 5 bases from J, with 9 bases between. The CDR3 spans 12 residues. CDR3: CAWGWKTGELFF. The CDR3 coding sequence is TGTGCCTGGGGCTGGAAGACCGGGGAGCTGTTTTTT.

Comments on this clone: Within the sample, other DNA sequences also encode this same CDR3. The gene calls are TRBV30 and TRBJ1-1; D is possibly TRBD1 (6 bases). CDR3 length equals 13 residues. Germline lookup yields CDR1 GTSNPN and CDR2 SVGIG (reference sequence). Trimming shortened V by 0 bases and J by 5 bases, and 10 bases separated the two germline ends. The CDR3 DNA sequence: TGTGCCTGGAGTGTGGGGGGCCAGACTGAAGCTTTCTTT. Its protein is CAWSVGGQTEAFF. Complete variable domain (other parts from reference TRBV30 and TRBJ1-1): SQTIHQWPATLVQPVGSPLSLECTVEGTSNPNLYWYRQAAGRGLQLLFYSVGIGQISSEVPQNLSASRPQDRQFILSSKKLLLSDSGFYLCAWSVGGQTEAFFGQGTRLTVV.

V and J are TRBV29-1 and TRBJ1-2; D call uncertain. Germline V gene data show CDR1 as SQVTM and CDR2 as ANQGSEA. The CDR3 loop spans 12 amino acids. The ends were cut back, 5 bases at V and 4 bases at J, with 11 bases in the middle. CDR3 region: CSVSDPGYGYTF. The CDR3 DNA reads as TGCAGCGTTTCGGACCCAGGCTATGGCTACACCTTC.

The chain links TRBV11-1 to TRBJ2-6, with D uncertain. Germline CDR1 and CDR2: SGHAT and FQDESV (reference sequence). CDR3 size: 18 residues. V lost 4 bases to trimming and J lost 4 bases, with 20 bases between them. The CDR3 spells CASSYPGFPNPGANVLTF. CDR3 sequence (DNA): TGTGCCAGCAGCTATCCCGGGTTTCCCAACCCCGGGGCCAACGTCCTGACTTTC.

The rearrangement joins TRBV2 to TRBJ2-7; 10 nucleotides line up with TRBD2. The CDR3 is made up of 13 amino acids. V was clipped by 4 bases and J by 7 bases; unmatched bases: 4. Germline V gene lookup returns CDR1 SNHLY and CDR2 FYNNEI. The CDR3 protein is CASSGTSGDEQYF. For the CDR3, the DNA is TGTGCCAGCAGTGGCACTAGCGGGGATGAGCAGTACTTC.

The chain recombines TRBV30 with TRBJ2-2; no reliable D call. This CDR3 contains 13 residues. The germline V gene encodes CDR1 GTSNPN and CDR2 SVGIG (reference sequence). V was trimmed by 0 bases and J by 6 bases, leaving 8 bases between them. CDR3 nucleotides: TGTGCCTGGAGTGTGGCGGTACCCGGGGAGCTGTTTTTT. Translating gives CAWSVAVPGELFF. Drawing the rest from reference TRBV30 and TRBJ2-2, the complete variable domain is SQTIHQWPATLVQPVGSPLSLECTVEGTSNPNLYWYRQAAGRGLQLLFYSVGIGQISSEVPQNLSASRPQDRQFILSSKKLLLSDSGFYLCAWSVAVPGELFFGEGSRLTVL.

This clone was observed a single time. The chain joins TRBV29-1 to TRBJ1-1, with a weak D call TRBD1 (6 bases). CDR3 length equals 13 residues. The V end lost 0 bases, the J end lost 4 bases, and 9 bases lay between the germline ends. From germline, CDR1 is SQVTM and CDR2 ANQGSEA. The CDR3 region is CSVEEGGVTEAFF. In DNA form, the CDR3 reads TGCAGCGTTGAAGAAGGGGGTGTCACTGAAGCTTTCTTT.

This clone appeared a few times. The chain combines TRBV6-5 with TRBJ2-7, with D unclear. Between the trimmed V and J ends, which lost 0 bases and 0 bases, there was a span of 9 bases. The CDR3 covers 15 residues. Germline V gene sequence: CDR1 MNHEY, CDR2 SVGAGI. The CDR3 loop reads CASSYSDGSSYEQYF. The DNA for the CDR3 is TGTGCCAGCAGTTACTCGGACGGTAGCTCCTACGAGCAGTACTTC.

The chain recombines TRBV6-6 with TRBJ2-7; 7 positions agree with TRBD2. The CDR3 loop spans 16 amino acids. With V trimmed by 2 bases and J by 5 bases, 12 bases remained unmatched. In germline, CDR1 is MNHNY, CDR2 SVGAGI (reference sequence). The CDR3 nucleotides are TGTGCCAGCAGTTACCCTTGGGGGGGTAGGATTGACGAGCAGTACTTC. Protein sequence: CASSYPWGGRIDEQYF.

The genes are TRBV13 and TRBJ2-3; 11 positions agree with TRBD2. The junction had 4 bases not matched to a gene; V was cut back by 5 bases and J by 0 bases. The germline CDR1 and CDR2 sequences are PRHDT and FYEKMQ (reference sequence). This CDR3 spans 16 amino acids. The CDR3 coding sequence is TGTGCCAGCAGCGACAGACTAGCGGGGAGCACAGATACGCAGTATTTT. Translated, it gives CASSDRLAGSTDTQYF.